This T cell receptor (beta chain) was documented in a study of human T cells and chemical hapten exposure. Points from the study as a whole: Against controls, expanded TCRs gave rise to significantly more large CDR3 similarity clusters.

Points on this clonotype: Its matching antigen is unknown.

The CDR3 runs to 12 residues. Trimming left V 2 bases short and J 10 bases short, with 9 bases between. Looked up from germline, CDR1 is SGHNT and CDR2 is YENEEA. TCRdb used MiXCR to reprocess the RACE reads, holding one entry per CDR3 protein. The sample carries some 74,000 distinct CDR3 sequences, 10% to 15% recorded once. Time point: patch test 3, about 24 weeks after DPC sensitization. Specified treatment: therapeutic diphenylcyclopropenone sensitization with weekly scalp DPC. Patches went on only after blood had been drawn each time. The sequencing used whole blood, collected in connection with sensitization to the hapten diphenylcyclopropenone (DPC). This receptor was obtained from a woman aged 45-60 years with alopecia areata. Some clones in this sample may be carry-over from other donors' samples. This chain links TRBV11-3 with TRBJ2-1; D ambiguous. CDR3 in DNA: TGTGCCAGCAGCTTACAGTTTGGCGAGCAGTTCTTC. Its protein product is CASSLQFGEQFF.